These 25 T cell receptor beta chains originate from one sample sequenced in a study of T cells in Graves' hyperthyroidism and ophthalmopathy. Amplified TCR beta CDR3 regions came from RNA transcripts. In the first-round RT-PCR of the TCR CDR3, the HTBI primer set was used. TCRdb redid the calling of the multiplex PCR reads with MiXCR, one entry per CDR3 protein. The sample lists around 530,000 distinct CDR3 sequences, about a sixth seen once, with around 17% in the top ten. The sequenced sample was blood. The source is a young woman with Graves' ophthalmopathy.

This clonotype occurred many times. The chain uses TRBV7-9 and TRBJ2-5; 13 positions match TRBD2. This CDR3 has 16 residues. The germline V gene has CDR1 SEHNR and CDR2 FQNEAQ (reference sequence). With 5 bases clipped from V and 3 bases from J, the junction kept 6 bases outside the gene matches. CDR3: CASSVTSGGLKETQYF. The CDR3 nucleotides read TGTGCCAGCAGCGTGACTAGCGGGGGGTTAAAAGAGACCCAGTACTTC.

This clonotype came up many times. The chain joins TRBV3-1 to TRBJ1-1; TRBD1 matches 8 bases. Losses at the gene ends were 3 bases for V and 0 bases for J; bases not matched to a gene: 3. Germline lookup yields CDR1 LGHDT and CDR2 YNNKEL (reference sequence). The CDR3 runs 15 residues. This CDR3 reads CASSHSGGMNTEAFF. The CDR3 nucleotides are TGTGCCAGCAGCCACTCAGGGGGCATGAACACTGAAGCTTTCTTT.

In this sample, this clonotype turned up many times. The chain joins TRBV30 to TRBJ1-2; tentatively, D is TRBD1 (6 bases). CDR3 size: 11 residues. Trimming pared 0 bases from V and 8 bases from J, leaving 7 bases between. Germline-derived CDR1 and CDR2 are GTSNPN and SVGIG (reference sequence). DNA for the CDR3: TGTGCCTGGAGTGTGGGGGCGGGCTACACCTTC. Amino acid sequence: CAWSVGAGYTF. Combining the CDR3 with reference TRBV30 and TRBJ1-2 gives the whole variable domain SQTIHQWPATLVQPVGSPLSLECTVEGTSNPNLYWYRQAAGRGLQLLFYSVGIGQISSEVPQNLSASRPQDRQFILSSKKLLLSDSGFYLCAWSVGAGYTFGSGTRLTVV.

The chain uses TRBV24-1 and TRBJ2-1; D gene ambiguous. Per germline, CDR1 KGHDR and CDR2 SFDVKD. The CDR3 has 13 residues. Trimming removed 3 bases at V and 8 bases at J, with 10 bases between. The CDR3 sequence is CATSDRSTHEQFF. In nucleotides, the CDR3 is TGTGCCACCAGTGATCGGTCTACTCATGAGCAGTTCTTC.

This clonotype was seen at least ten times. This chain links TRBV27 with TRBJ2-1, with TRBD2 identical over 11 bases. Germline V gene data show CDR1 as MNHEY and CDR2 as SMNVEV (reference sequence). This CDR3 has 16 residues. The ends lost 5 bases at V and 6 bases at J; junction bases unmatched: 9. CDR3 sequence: CASSPSGLAELNEQFF. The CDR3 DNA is TGTGCCAGCAGTCCGTCGGGACTAGCGGAGCTCAATGAGCAGTTCTTC.

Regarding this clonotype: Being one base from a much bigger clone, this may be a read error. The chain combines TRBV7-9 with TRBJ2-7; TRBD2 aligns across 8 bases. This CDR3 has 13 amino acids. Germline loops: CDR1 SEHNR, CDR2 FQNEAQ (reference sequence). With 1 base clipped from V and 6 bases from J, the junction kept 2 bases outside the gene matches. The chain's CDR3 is CASSLDSGIEQYF. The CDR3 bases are TGTGCCAGCAGCTTAGATAGCGGGATCGAGCAGTACTTC.

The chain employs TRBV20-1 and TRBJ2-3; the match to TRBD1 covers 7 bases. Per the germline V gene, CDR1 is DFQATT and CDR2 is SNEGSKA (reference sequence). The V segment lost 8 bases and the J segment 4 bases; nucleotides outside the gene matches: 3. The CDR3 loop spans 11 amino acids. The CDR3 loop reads CSFRGPDTQYF. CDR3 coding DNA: TGCAGTTTTAGGGGGCCAGATACGCAGTATTTT.

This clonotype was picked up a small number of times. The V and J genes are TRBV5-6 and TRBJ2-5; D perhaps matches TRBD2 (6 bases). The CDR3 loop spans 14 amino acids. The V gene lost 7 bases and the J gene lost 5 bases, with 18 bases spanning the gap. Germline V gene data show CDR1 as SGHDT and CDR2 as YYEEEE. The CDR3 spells CASGRAGLQETQYF. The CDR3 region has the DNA TGTGCCAGCGGTAGGGCGGGACTTCAGGAGACCCAGTACTTC.

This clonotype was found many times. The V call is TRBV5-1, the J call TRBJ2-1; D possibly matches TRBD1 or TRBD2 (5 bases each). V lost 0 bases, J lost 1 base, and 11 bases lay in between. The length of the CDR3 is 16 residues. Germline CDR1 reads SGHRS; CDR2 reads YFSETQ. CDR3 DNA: TGCGCCAGCAGCTTGGCATGGGACCGATCCTACAATGAGCAGTTCTTC. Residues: CASSLAWDRSYNEQFF.

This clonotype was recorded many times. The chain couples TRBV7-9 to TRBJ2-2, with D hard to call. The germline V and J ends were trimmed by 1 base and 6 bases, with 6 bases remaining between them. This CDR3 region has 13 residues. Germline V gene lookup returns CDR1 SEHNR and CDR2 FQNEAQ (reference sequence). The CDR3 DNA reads TGTGCCAGCAGCTTAGAGGCCGCCGGGGAGCTGTTTTTT. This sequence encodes CASSLEAAGELFF.

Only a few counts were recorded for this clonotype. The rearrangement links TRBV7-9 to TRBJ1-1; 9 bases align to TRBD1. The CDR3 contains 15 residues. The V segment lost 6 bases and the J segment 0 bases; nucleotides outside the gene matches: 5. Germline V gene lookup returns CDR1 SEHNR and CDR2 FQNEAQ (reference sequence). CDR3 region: CASSSGQGMNTEAFF. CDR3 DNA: TGTGCCAGCAGTTCTGGACAGGGGATGAACACTGAAGCTTTCTTT.

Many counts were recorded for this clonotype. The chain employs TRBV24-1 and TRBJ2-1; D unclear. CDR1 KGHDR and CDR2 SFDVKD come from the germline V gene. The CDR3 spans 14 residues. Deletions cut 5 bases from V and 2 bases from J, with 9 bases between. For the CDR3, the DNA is TGTGCCACCAGTGGAAGACTCCCCTACAATGAGCAGTTCTTC. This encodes CATSGRLPYNEQFF.

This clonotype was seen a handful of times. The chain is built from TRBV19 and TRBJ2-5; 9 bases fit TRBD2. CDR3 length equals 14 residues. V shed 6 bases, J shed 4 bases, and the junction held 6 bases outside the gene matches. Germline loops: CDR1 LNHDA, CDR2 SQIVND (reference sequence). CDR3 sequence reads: CASSETSGGETQYF. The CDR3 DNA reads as TGTGCCAGTAGCGAGACTAGCGGCGGAGAGACCCAGTACTTC.

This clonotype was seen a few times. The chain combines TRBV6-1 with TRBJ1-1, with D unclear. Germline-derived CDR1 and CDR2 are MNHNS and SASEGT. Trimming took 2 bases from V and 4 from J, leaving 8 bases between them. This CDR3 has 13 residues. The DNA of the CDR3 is TGTGCCAGCAGTGAACGGGTCATCACTGAAGCTTTCTTT. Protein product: CASSERVITEAFF.

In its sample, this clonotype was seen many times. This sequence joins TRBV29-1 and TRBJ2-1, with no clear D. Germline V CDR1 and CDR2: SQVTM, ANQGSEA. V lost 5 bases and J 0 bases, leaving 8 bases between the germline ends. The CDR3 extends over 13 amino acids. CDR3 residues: CSVPSSSYNEQFF. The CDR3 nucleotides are TGCAGCGTTCCCTCAAGCTCCTACAATGAGCAGTTCTTC.

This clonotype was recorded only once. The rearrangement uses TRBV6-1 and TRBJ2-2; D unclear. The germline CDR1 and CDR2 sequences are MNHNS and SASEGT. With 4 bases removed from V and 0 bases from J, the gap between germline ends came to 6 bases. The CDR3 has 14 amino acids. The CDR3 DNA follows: TGTGCCAGCAGTGCCGAGCCGAACACCGGGGAGCTGTTTTTT. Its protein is CASSAEPNTGELFF.

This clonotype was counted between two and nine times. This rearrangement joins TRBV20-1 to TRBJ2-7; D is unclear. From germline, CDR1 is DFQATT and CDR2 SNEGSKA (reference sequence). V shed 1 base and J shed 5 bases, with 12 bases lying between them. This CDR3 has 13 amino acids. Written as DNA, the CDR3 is TGCAGTGCTAGAGGTGTTAACCGCCACGAGCAGTACTTC. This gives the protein CSARGVNRHEQYF.

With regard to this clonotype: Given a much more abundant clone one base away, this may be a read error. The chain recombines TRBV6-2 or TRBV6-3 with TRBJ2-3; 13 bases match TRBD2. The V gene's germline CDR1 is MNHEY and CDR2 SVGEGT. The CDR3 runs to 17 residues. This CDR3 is CASSSRTSGRSTDTRYF. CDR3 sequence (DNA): TGTGCCAGCAGTTCCCGGACTAGCGGGAGATCCACAGATACGCGGTATTTT.

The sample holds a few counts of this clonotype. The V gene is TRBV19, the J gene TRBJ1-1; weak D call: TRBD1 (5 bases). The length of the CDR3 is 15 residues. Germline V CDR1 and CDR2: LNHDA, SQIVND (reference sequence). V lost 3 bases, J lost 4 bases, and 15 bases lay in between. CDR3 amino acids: CASSIGAGLGTEAFF. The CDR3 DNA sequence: TGTGCCAGTAGTATCGGGGCGGGGTTGGGCACTGAAGCTTTCTTT.

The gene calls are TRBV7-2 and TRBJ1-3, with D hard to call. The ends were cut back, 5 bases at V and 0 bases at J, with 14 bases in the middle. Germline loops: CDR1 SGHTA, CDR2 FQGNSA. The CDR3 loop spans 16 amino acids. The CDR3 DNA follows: TGTGCCAGCAGCCATCAGTTGTCTGTCTCTGGAAACACCATATATTTT. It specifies CASSHQLSVSGNTIYF.

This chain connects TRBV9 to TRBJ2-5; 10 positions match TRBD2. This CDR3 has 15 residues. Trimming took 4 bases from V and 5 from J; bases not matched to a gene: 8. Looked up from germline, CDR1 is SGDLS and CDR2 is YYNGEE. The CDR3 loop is CASSSLAGEIETQYF. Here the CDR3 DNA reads TGTGCCAGCAGCTCCCTAGCGGGGGAAATTGAGACCCAGTACTTC.

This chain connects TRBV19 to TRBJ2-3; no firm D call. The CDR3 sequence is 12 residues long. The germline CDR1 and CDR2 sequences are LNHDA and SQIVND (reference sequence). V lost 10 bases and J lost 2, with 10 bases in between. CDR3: CATAGTTDTQYF. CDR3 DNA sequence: TGTGCCACGGCAGGAACCACAGATACGCAGTATTTT.

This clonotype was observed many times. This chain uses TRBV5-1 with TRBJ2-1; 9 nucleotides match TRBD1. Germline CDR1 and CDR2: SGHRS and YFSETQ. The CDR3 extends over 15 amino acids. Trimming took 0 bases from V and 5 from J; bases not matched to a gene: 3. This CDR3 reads CASSLARTGDNEQFF. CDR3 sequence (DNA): TGCGCCAGCAGCTTGGCGCGGACAGGGGACAATGAGCAGTTCTTC.

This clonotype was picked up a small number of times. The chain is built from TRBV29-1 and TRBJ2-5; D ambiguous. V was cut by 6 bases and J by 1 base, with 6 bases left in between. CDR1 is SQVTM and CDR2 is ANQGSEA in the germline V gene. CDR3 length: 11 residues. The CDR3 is CSVWIQETQYF. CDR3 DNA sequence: TGCAGCGTGTGGATCCAAGAGACCCAGTACTTC.

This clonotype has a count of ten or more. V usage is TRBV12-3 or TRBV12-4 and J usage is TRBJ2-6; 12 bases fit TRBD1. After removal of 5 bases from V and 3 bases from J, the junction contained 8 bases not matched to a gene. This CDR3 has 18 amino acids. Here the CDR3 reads CASSLHGTGGFGANVLTF. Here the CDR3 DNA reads TGTGCCAGCAGTCTCCACGGGACAGGGGGCTTTGGGGCCAACGTCCTGACTTTC.